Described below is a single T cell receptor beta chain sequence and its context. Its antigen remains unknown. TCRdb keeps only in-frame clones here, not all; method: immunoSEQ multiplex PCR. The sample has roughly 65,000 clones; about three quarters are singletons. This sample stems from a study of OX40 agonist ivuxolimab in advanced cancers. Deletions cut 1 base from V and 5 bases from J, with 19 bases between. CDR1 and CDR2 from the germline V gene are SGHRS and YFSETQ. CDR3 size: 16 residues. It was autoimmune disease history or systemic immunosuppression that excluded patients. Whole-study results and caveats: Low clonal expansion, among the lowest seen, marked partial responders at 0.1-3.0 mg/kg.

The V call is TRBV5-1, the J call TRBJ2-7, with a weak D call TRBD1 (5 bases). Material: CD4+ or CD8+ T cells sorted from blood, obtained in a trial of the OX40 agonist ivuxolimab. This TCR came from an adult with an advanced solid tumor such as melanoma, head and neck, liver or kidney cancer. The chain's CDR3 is CASSLRGTGAKDEQYF. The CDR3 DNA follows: TGCGCCAGCAGCTTGCGAGGTACAGGAGCGAAGGACGAGCAGTACTTC.